The 14 T cell receptor beta chains below all came from one sample that was sequenced in a study of OX40 agonist ivuxolimab in advanced cancers. Profiled with immunoSEQ multiplex PCR; TCRdb holds only in-frame clones, not every one. The sample records some 60,000 clones, nearly 90% being singletons. This material consisted of CD4+ or CD8+ T cells sorted from blood, taken in a trial of the OX40 agonist ivuxolimab. The source of these receptors is an adult with an advanced solid tumor such as melanoma, head and neck, liver or kidney cancer.

CDR3 protein: CASKGQGASYNEQFF. The DNA of the CDR3 is TGTGCCAGCAAGGGACAGGGGGCATCCTACAATGAGCAGTTCTTC. This chain links TRBV2 with TRBJ2-1; 12 bases align to TRBD1. J gave up 1 base and V 7 bases, and 2 bases lay outside the gene matches. This CDR3 has 15 residues. Germline lookup yields CDR1 SNHLY and CDR2 FYNNEI.

A note on this clone: Different DNA sequences within this sample yield the same CDR3. This rearrangement joins TRBV11-2 to TRBJ1-2; D unclear. V dropped 3 bases and J dropped 6 bases, with 5 bases sitting between them. The CDR3 loop spans 11 amino acids. Germline CDR1 SGHAT, CDR2 FQNNGV. CDR3 residues: CASSFRDGYTF. Written as DNA, the CDR3 is TGTGCCAGCAGCTTCCGAGATGGCTACACCTTC.

The CDR3 sequence is CASSLTSGGYNEQFF. The CDR3 region has the DNA TGCGCCAGCAGCTTGACTAGCGGGGGTTACAATGAGCAGTTCTTC. The chain combines TRBV5-1 with TRBJ2-1, with 11 nucleotides matching TRBD2. This CDR3 is built from 15 residues. V trimming: 1 base; J trimming: 4 bases; junction bases outside the gene matches: 1. The germline V gene encodes CDR1 SGHRS and CDR2 YFSETQ.

This clone has a handful of counts. This chain links TRBV14 with TRBJ1-6; D call uncertain. V gave up 2 bases and J gave up 10 bases, with 9 bases separating them. This CDR3 is 13 amino acids long. Germline CDR1 and CDR2: SGHDN and FVKESK. The CDR3 here is CASSQIRGSPLHF. CDR3 bases: TGTGCCAGCAGCCAAATCCGAGGCTCACCCCTCCACTTT.

This clone has only one observation. V usage is TRBV7-9 and J usage is TRBJ2-3; TRBD2 matches 14 bases. The CDR3 is 17 residues long. The V gene's germline CDR1 is SEHNR and CDR2 FQNEAQ (reference sequence). J was trimmed by 4 bases and V by 5 bases; bases with no gene match: 8. The CDR3 DNA follows: TGTGCCAGCAGCCTCCCGACTAGCGGGGGGGCGCCAGATACGCAGTATTTT. It yields the protein CASSLPTSGGAPDTQYF. The whole variable domain, filled in from reference TRBV7-9 and TRBJ2-3, reads DTGVSQNPRHKITKRGQNVTFRCDPISEHNRLYWYRQTLGQGPEFLTYFQNEAQLEKSRLLSDRFSAERPKGSFSTLEIQRTEQGDSAMYLCASSLPTSGGAPDTQYFGPGTRLTVL.

The rearrangement uses TRBV19 and TRBJ1-2; D gene unclear. The V gene lost 3 bases and the J gene lost 5 bases, with 13 bases spanning the gap. From germline, CDR1 is LNHDA and CDR2 SQIVND (reference sequence). This CDR3 region has 14 residues. The CDR3 bases are TGTGCCAGTAGTATTGAAAGGGAGAAGTATGGCTACACCTTC. As protein: CASSIEREKYGYTF.

This chain links TRBV5-1 with TRBJ2-2; no clear D gene. CDR1 is SGHRS and CDR2 is YFSETQ in the germline V gene. V gave up 0 bases and J gave up 0 bases, with 9 bases separating them. The CDR3 totals 16 residues. CDR3 coding DNA: TGCGCCAGCAGCTTGGTGATAGCCACGAACACCGGGGAGCTGTTTTTT. Protein: CASSLVIATNTGELFF.

This clone was observed a few times. The rearrangement links TRBV7-2 to TRBJ2-7, with D uncertain. Deletions cut 1 base from V and 2 bases from J, with 15 bases between. This CDR3 spans 16 amino acids. Looked up from germline, CDR1 is SGHTA and CDR2 is FQGNSA. The CDR3 nucleotides are TGTGCCAGCAGCTTAGTCACTACTACCCAGACCTACGAGCAGTACTTC. It translates to CASSLVTTTQTYEQYF.

The CDR3 region has the DNA TGTGCCAGCAGCGTATCCGCGGGGGCCAGCACAGATACGCAGTATTTT. Protein sequence: CASSVSAGASTDTQYF. V usage is TRBV9 and J usage is TRBJ2-3; D is perhaps TRBD2 (7 bases). Trimming pared 1 base from V and 0 bases from J, leaving 12 bases between. Per germline, CDR1 SGDLS and CDR2 YYNGEE. The CDR3 consists of 16 residues.

By sample share, this clone is medium-sized. The chain has TRBV11-2 and TRBJ1-1, with no clear D. The CDR3 loop spans 13 amino acids. The V gene's germline CDR1 is SGHAT and CDR2 FQNNGV. Trimming left V 5 bases short and J 5 bases short, with 12 bases between. CDR3 residues: CASSPPVGTEAFF. Here the CDR3 DNA reads TGTGCCAGCAGCCCACCAGTGGGAACTGAAGCTTTCTTT. Full variable domain (missing parts from reference TRBV11-2 and TRBJ1-1): EAGVAQSPRYKIIEKRQSVAFWCNPISGHATLYWYQQILGQGPKLLIQFQNNGVVDDSQLPKDRFSAERLKGVDSTLKIQPAKLEDSAVYLCASSPPVGTEAFFGQGTRLTVV.

The gene calls are TRBV11-2 and TRBJ2-5; 10 bases fit TRBD1. The CDR3 runs 14 residues. CDR1 and CDR2 from the germline V gene are SGHAT and FQNNGV. V dropped 4 bases and J dropped 7; count of bases not matched to a gene: 6. In DNA, the CDR3 is TGTGCCAGCAGCTCCGACAGGGGGCCGGGGACCCAGTACTTC. Translated: CASSSDRGPGTQYF.

The rearrangement uses TRBV2 and TRBJ1-1, with D hard to call. Trimming removed 6 bases from V and 3 bases from J, with 11 bases in between. CDR1 is SNHLY and CDR2 is FYNNEI in the germline V gene. This CDR3 is built from 13 residues. CDR3 sequence: CASSDLAYTEAFF. The CDR3 coding sequence is TGTGCCAGCAGCGACTTAGCCTACACTGAAGCTTTCTTT.

The V gene is TRBV5-4, the J gene TRBJ2-2; no firm D call. V lost 0 bases and J 4 bases, leaving 10 bases between the germline ends. The CDR3 loop spans 15 amino acids. Germline assignment: CDR1 SGHNT and CDR2 YYREEE (reference sequence). The CDR3 sequence is CASSLAGVGTGELFF. The CDR3 nucleotides read TGTGCCAGCAGCTTGGCTGGGGTTGGCACCGGGGAGCTGTTTTTT. The full variable domain, with the rest looked up from reference TRBV5-4 and TRBJ2-2, is ETGVTQSPTHLIKTRGQQVTLRCSSQSGHNTVSWYQQALGQGPQFIFQYYREEENGRGNFPPRFSGLQFPNYSSELNVNALELDDSALYLCASSLAGVGTGELFFGEGSRLTVL.

J is TRBJ1-2 and V is TRBV5-4, with D unclear. Germline-derived CDR1 and CDR2 are SGHNT and YYREEE (reference sequence). The CDR3 is made up of 16 amino acids. V was trimmed by 0 bases and J by 0 bases, leaving 12 bases between them. The CDR3 DNA reads TGTGCCAGCAGCTTGGCCAGAGGAGCATCTAACTATGGCTACACCTTC. It yields the protein CASSLARGASNYGYTF.